This T cell receptor (beta chain) is drawn from a study of cytotoxic CD8 clonotypes in ibrutinib-treated CLL. Across the whole study: Responses comprised some 24 partial and 2 complete; at median about 68 months, about 15 remained remitted and some twelve progressed. Samples yielded averages of 200,000 to 300,000 productive templates and 75,000 to 95,000 productive rearrangements.

With 0 bases removed from V and 5 bases from J, the gap between germline ends came to 5 bases. The CDR3 runs 13 residues. CDR1 is MNHEY and CDR2 is SVGAGI in the germline V gene. Depth targeted 1 in 200,000 to 1 in 1 million T cells, averaging approximately 9.3x coverage per clonotype. The data were produced by immunoSEQ multiplex PCR, yet TCRdb's version contains in-frame clones alone and is incomplete. The top ten hold roughly 21% of the sample, which has 50,000 to 60,000 clones, around four fifths seen once. This chain connects TRBV6-5 to TRBJ1-5; D is ambiguous. The TCR sequence derives from a human donor with chronic lymphocytic leukemia. Specimen: PBMCs, collected after 24 months of ibrutinib treatment. CDR3 coding DNA: TGTGCCAGCAGTTACTCCTTTGATCAGCCCCAGCATTTT. It is translated as CASSYSFDQPQHF.